This entry lists 7 T cell receptor beta chains sequenced from one sample in a study of shared clonotypes between healthy human individuals (dated by TCRdb to about 2020). Receptors were amplified or captured by the immunoSEQ multiplex PCR assay. TCRdb took this table from immuneACCESS and kept in-frame rearrangements with V and J called. Such tables lack part of the clones; where checked against another copy, unresolved V genes explain under half of the gap, and the rest is unexplained. For this sample the table gives approximately 980,000 clones, of which approximately 80% were detected only once. The top ten hold about 1.5% of the sample. Sample: memory CD4+ T cells sorted from blood. The label giving this sample's cell subset or site can be read as: CD45RA-negative fraction. These TCRs come from a man aged 18 to 29 in good health.

The rearrangement joins TRBV6-5 to TRBJ1-5; D is unresolved. CDR1 MNHEY and CDR2 SVGAGI come from the germline V gene. The CDR3 runs 15 residues. V was shortened by 6 bases and J by 3 bases, with 15 bases between the two germline ends. The CDR3 loop reads CASSPKDWVNQPQHF. CDR3 DNA: TGTGCCAGCAGCCCGAAGGATTGGGTCAATCAGCCCCAGCATTTT.

This rearrangement joins TRBV5-1 to TRBJ2-6; D perhaps matches TRBD2 (6 bases). The V gene lost 5 bases and the J gene lost 7 bases, with 16 bases spanning the gap. The CDR3 loop spans 15 amino acids. CDR1 is SGHRS and CDR2 is YFSETQ in the germline V gene. CDR3: CASRSDVGGANVLTF. CDR3 in DNA: TGCGCCAGCAGGTCCGACGTGGGGGGTGCCAACGTCCTGACTTTC.

The chain employs TRBV11-2 and TRBJ1-3; TRBD1 matches 8 bases. V shed 5 bases, J shed 7 bases, and the junction held 10 bases outside the gene matches. Germline lookup yields CDR1 SGHAT and CDR2 FQNNGV. CDR3 length: 15 residues. The CDR3 region is CASSPQQGGRNTIYF. CDR3 in DNA: TGTGCCAGCAGCCCCCAACAGGGGGGACGGAACACCATATATTTT.

The V call is TRBV7-2, the J call TRBJ2-1; 8 bases line up with TRBD2. The germline V gene encodes CDR1 SGHTA and CDR2 FQGNSA. J gave up 8 bases and V 1 base, and 10 bases lay outside the gene matches. This CDR3 spans 16 amino acids. The CDR3 DNA reads as TGTGCCAGCAGCTTAGGGGTGAGCGGGAGCACCGATGAGCAGTTCTTC. Its translation is CASSLGVSGSTDEQFF.

This clone occurred once. This CDR3 reads CASSPRGDRLYTEAFF. The CDR3 DNA reads TGTGCCAGCAGCCCACGCGGGGACAGGCTTTACACTGAAGCTTTCTTT. This chain connects TRBV7-8 to TRBJ1-1; 8 bases fit TRBD1. V shed 5 bases, J shed 3 bases, and the junction held 11 bases outside the gene matches. The germline gives CDR1 SGHVS, CDR2 FQNEAQ. The CDR3 totals 16 residues.

V gene TRBV30 combines with J gene TRBJ2-3; 14 nucleotides match TRBD2. CDR3 length equals 16 residues. The germline V gene encodes CDR1 GTSNPN and CDR2 SVGIG (reference sequence). The junction had 5 bases not matched to a gene; V was cut back by 3 bases and J by 3 bases. The CDR3 region is CAWRHGLAGGTDTQYF. Here the CDR3 DNA reads TGTGCCTGGAGACATGGACTAGCGGGAGGTACAGATACGCAGTATTTT.

The chain links TRBV4-2 to TRBJ1-2; 8 bases agree with TRBD1. The CDR3 length is 19 residues. Germline CDR1 LGHNA, CDR2 YNFKEQ. Trimming took 0 bases from V and 9 from J; bases not matched to a gene: 21. The CDR3: CASSQDSIGTGPALSSYTF. The CDR3 coding sequence is TGTGCCAGCAGCCAAGATAGTATCGGGACAGGCCCGGCCCTCTCAAGCTACACCTTC.